This T cell receptor beta chain was retrieved from a study of shared clonotypes between healthy human individuals (dated by TCRdb to about 2020). Turning to the overall study: Two women and a few men aged 18 to 49 years were included in the cohort. For each donor, three plates each were used for CD4 naive and CD4 memory, two plates were used for CD8 naive, and one plate was used for CD8 memory. To estimate repertoire size and how much clonotypes are shared between individuals, the study performed deep sequencing of blood TCR repertoires from 4 to 6 healthy adults. Different laboratories and diverse techniques were used to prepare libraries and sequence TCR repertoires, to increase sequencing depth and limit assay-specific biases. Each donor's leukapheresis produced roughly between about 0.9 and 9.5 billion PBMCs.

The CDR3 holds 13 amino acids from the cysteine to the phenylalanine. Just CDR3 DNA is preserved here, 39 bases in frame from base 1. From the germline V gene (reference sequence), CDR1 is WNHNN and CDR2 is SYGVQD. Deletion took 0 bases off V and 2 bases off J, with a span of 3 bases between the germline ends. Details on this clone: Its recognized antigen is unknown. Base qualities are missing; no much larger clone stands one base away.

Donors were healthy HIV-negative adults with no recently reported acute infections or vaccinations. Only Caucasian adults living in Nashville, Tennessee, USA were represented among the donors. Magnetic negative selection was used to enrich CD4+ T cells, after which naive cells were positively selected on CD45RA and the negative fraction became the memory subset. After blood collection by leukapheresis, PBMCs were isolated using Ficoll-Histopaque density gradient centrifugation and then cryopreserved in the vapor phase of liquid nitrogen. Analytical flow cytometry was used to check the purity and quantity of each magnetically sorted T cell population. Genomic DNA was isolated from each sorted fraction and quantified by UV absorbance on a Nanodrop 2000c. Study-wide conclusions, independent of this receptor: Rarefaction of sorted-subset datasets indicated incomplete sequencing despite the large sequencing depth. Sharing across a few donors was observed for around 5% of naive CD4, about 3.2% of naive CD8, about 2.5% of memory CD4, and about 0.38% of memory CD8 clonotypes. Because the study included only a small number of donors, the genetic and exposure-history diversity represented was limited. Higher generation probabilities were observed for clonotypes shared by all four sorted-subset donors than for non-shared clonotypes. Sampling was restricted to blood, and TCR repertoires in tissues likely differ from the TCR repertoires found in blood. Naive subsets generally had larger estimated clonotype richness than memory subsets did. Pairwise subsampling led to the expectation that sequencing depth would affect the degree of clonotype sharing among donors.

Using the deep immunoSEQ assay, multiplex PCR amplified TCR CDR3 regions from genomic DNA. Extracted genomic DNA from each cell subset was distributed evenly across all wells of several immunoSEQ 96-well plates, and each plate was treated as a replicate. For sorted subsets, each replicate PCR was loaded with 200 ng genomic DNA, equivalent to approximately 33,000 T cell genomes. Purified libraries were quantified with a Qubit 3.0 fluorometer, sized on a Bioanalyzer 2100, and re-quantified with the KAPA Library Quantification kit. Every immunoSEQ 96-well plate was sequenced on a separate single-read 150-cycle Illumina NextSeq 550 flow cell. The paper's processing steps were these. Because the immunoSEQ output held only junctional sequences and lacked quality scores, the filtering could not match the filtering applied to full-length reads. To assign V/J genes and CDR3, sequences were annotated against IMGT germline references using PyIR, a Python wrapper for IgBLAST v1.9. Any read was removed if the V/J assignment was weak (E-value above 1e-6), the CDR3 was missing, or the read contained stop codons, out-of-frame junctions, or ambiguous translated residues. V3J clonotypes were defined as sequences sharing the same inferred V gene, J gene, and CDR3 amino acid sequence. Percentage overlap between repertoires was calculated by dividing the number of shared unique clonotypes by the size of the smaller repertoire. Repertoire richness was assessed with RTK rarefaction, the Chao1 estimator, and Recon v2.1 estimates of unobserved clonotypes. For all TCRbeta clonotypes obtained by the gDNA method from a handful of donors, generation probabilities were computed with OLGA. TCRdb retrieved this table from immuneACCESS and kept in-frame rearrangements only. Not all clones are present; in checked studies, unresolved V genes account for under half, and no reason is known for the remainder. That table supplies the V and J calls and clone size; D and trimming were determined from the DNA. The sample data list under 1,100,000 clones, and around 76% of these were observed just once. 1.4% to 1.5% of the sample is in the top ten clones.

The sample comprised memory CD4+ T cells sorted from blood. The cell subset or site label, as the study defines it: CD45RA-negative fraction. The sequence joins TRBV10-1 to TRBJ2-3; no D segment can be confidently identified. The receptor comes from a man aged 18 to 30 in good health. Read as DNA, the sequence is TGCGCCAGCAGTGAGTCTACCACAGATACGCAGTATTTT. Its translation is CASSESTTDTQYF.